These 28 T cell receptor beta chains were sequenced from one sample in a study of OX40 agonist ivuxolimab in advanced cancers. Data came from immunoSEQ multiplex PCR; TCRdb stores just in-frame clones and leaves some out. The table records tens of thousands of clones, around 86% of them present only once. This specimen was CD4+ or CD8+ T cells sorted from blood, taken in a trial of the OX40 agonist ivuxolimab. The receptors shown here come from an adult with an advanced solid tumor such as melanoma, head and neck, liver or kidney cancer.

This sequence joins TRBV9 and TRBJ1-1; maybe TRBD1 (6 bases). From germline, CDR1 is SGDLS and CDR2 YYNGEE. V lost 0 bases and J lost 6, with 9 bases in between. This CDR3 has 13 amino acids. The CDR3 DNA is TGTGCCAGCAGCGTAGAACAGGGTTCTGAAGCTTTCTTT. Its protein product is CASSVEQGSEAFF. Full variable domain (missing parts from reference TRBV9 and TRBJ1-1): DSGVTQTPKHLITATGQRVTLRCSPRSGDLSVYWYQQSLDQGLQFLIQYYNGEERAKGNILERFSAQQFPDLHSELNLSSLELGDSALYFCASSVEQGSEAFFGQGTRLTVV.

The chain links TRBV7-3 to TRBJ2-1, with TRBD2 matching 10 bases. The V gene's germline CDR1 is SGHTA and CDR2 FQGTGA. This CDR3 spans 17 amino acids. J gave up 3 bases and V 5 bases, and 10 bases lay outside the gene matches. CDR3 sequence reads: CASSHPERGGDYNEQFF. For the CDR3, the DNA is TGTGCCAGCAGCCATCCCGAGCGGGGGGGCGACTACAATGAGCAGTTCTTC.

The chain carries TRBV7-9 and TRBJ2-5; 8 bases line up with TRBD1. CDR1 is SEHNR, CDR2 FQNEAQ, per germline (reference sequence). After removal of 3 bases from V and 4 bases from J, the junction contained 7 bases not matched to a gene. This CDR3 contains 15 residues. CDR3 protein: CASSFYGQGAETQYF. CDR3 nucleotides: TGTGCCAGCAGCTTCTACGGACAGGGTGCAGAGACCCAGTACTTC.

The chain carries TRBV11-2 and TRBJ2-2; D is unclear. Germline assignment: CDR1 SGHAT and CDR2 FQNNGV. Trimming shortened V by 5 bases and J by 0 bases, and 10 bases separated the two germline ends. The CDR3 covers 15 residues. In DNA, the CDR3 is TGTGCCAGCAGCCCTGACATCACGAACACCGGGGAGCTGTTTTTT. Translation: CASSPDITNTGELFF.

This chain connects TRBV5-1 to TRBJ1-6; 7 bases match TRBD1. This CDR3 is 14 amino acids long. Germline V gene sequence: CDR1 SGHRS, CDR2 YFSETQ. Trimming cost V 3 bases and J 9 bases; bases outside gene matches: 6. In DNA, the CDR3 is TGCGCCAGCAGCTGGGACAGTTTGGTTTCACCCCTCCACTTT. Translation gives CASSWDSLVSPLHF.

The table lists this clone with a count of one. The chain uses TRBV7-2 and TRBJ2-5; possible D gene TRBD2, 5 bases. Trimming cost V 1 base and J 2 bases, with 5 bases left between them. The CDR3 length is 13 residues. Germline V gene lookup returns CDR1 SGHTA and CDR2 FQGNSA. The CDR3 loop reads CASSLERQETQYF. CDR3 coding DNA: TGTGCCAGCAGCTTAGAGCGGCAAGAGACCCAGTACTTC.

The J gene is TRBJ1-4, the V gene TRBV30; a weak D match, TRBD1 (5 bases). Between the trimmed V and J ends, which lost 0 bases and 7 bases, there was a span of 15 bases. CDR1 GTSNPN and CDR2 SVGIG come from the germline V gene (reference sequence). The CDR3 has 15 amino acids. In DNA form, the CDR3 reads TGTGCCTGGAGTGTACGGAGGGGAAGTAGTGAAAAACTGTTTTTT. It translates to CAWSVRRGSSEKLFF.

DNA of the CDR3: TGTGCCAGCAGTTACTCGAAGACTCTTTCATGGGATACGCAGTATTTT. Residues: CASSYSKTLSWDTQYF. V and J are TRBV6-5 and TRBJ2-3, with unresolved D. This CDR3 is built from 16 residues. Trimming pared 0 bases from V and 6 bases from J, leaving 16 bases between. Germline-derived CDR1 and CDR2 are MNHEY and SVGAGI.

CDR3 amino acids: CAISGTGGAYEQYF. The CDR3, as DNA: TGTGCCATCAGTGGTACAGGGGGCGCTTACGAGCAGTACTTC. This chain links TRBV10-3 with TRBJ2-7; 9 bases line up with TRBD1. This CDR3 contains 14 residues. Trimming cost V 4 bases and J 4 bases; bases outside gene matches: 5. Germline V lookup: CDR1 ENHRY, CDR2 SYGVKD.

The rearrangement joins TRBV5-1 to TRBJ2-2; D is perhaps TRBD2 (6 bases). Germline V gene data show CDR1 as SGHRS and CDR2 as YFSETQ. CDR3 length equals 16 residues. The V gene lost 4 bases and the J gene lost 1 base, with 14 bases spanning the gap. The CDR3 is CASSPGSRGNTGELFF. CDR3 coding DNA: TGCGCCAGCAGCCCCGGTTCGCGGGGGAACACCGGGGAGCTGTTTTTT.

This clone was detected only once. This rearrangement joins TRBV27 to TRBJ2-7; D ambiguous. This CDR3 has 12 amino acids. V lost 4 bases and J 7 bases, leaving 11 bases between the germline ends. CDR1 MNHEY and CDR2 SMNVEV come from the germline V gene (reference sequence). CDR3 sequence: CASSSQRMEQYF. CDR3 DNA: TGTGCCAGCAGTTCTCAGCGAATGGAGCAGTACTTC.

The chain joins TRBV4-3 to TRBJ2-3; D unclear. The germline gives CDR1 LGHNA, CDR2 YSLEER. Between the trimmed V and J ends, which lost 0 bases and 5 bases, there was a span of 12 bases. This CDR3 is 15 amino acids long. The CDR3 DNA sequence: TGCGCCAGCAGCCAAGACACTGCAGGTCAAGATACGCAGTATTTT. Its translation is CASSQDTAGQDTQYF.

The chain is built from TRBV11-2 and TRBJ2-4; D could derive from TRBD1 or TRBD2 (5 bases each). Deletions cut 4 bases from V and 5 bases from J, with 18 bases between. The CDR3 has 16 residues. Germline V gene lookup returns CDR1 SGHAT and CDR2 FQNNGV. The CDR3 DNA sequence: TGTGCCAGCAGCTGGAAGGCTGGGACCTCAGAAAACATTCAGTACTTC. As protein: CASSWKAGTSENIQYF.

In its sample, this clone was seen once. V is TRBV6-5 and J is TRBJ1-5; TRBD1 matches 7 bases. V shed 5 bases and J 2 bases; nucleotides not matched to a gene: 3. This CDR3 has 14 amino acids. Germline values: CDR1 MNHEY, CDR2 SVGAGI. This CDR3 is CASSPDRGNQPQHF. CDR3 bases: TGTGCCAGCAGTCCCGACAGGGGCAATCAGCCCCAGCATTTT.

The chain combines TRBV5-1 with TRBJ2-5; D remains unclear. CDR3 size: 12 residues. Germline CDR1 is SGHRS and CDR2 is YFSETQ. V dropped 2 bases and J dropped 5 bases, with 7 bases sitting between them. CDR3 sequence (DNA): TGCGCCAGCAGCTTCGTGGGCGAGACCCAGTACTTC. This gives the protein CASSFVGETQYF.

This clone was detected a few times. The sample carries other DNA sequences with the same CDR3. This chain joins TRBV19 and TRBJ2-1, with TRBD2 identical over 13 bases. The CDR3 extends over 15 amino acids. Looked up from germline, CDR1 is LNHDA and CDR2 is SQIVND (reference sequence). Trimming removed 7 bases from V and 6 bases from J; junction bases left unmatched: 6. The CDR3 protein is CASTTRLAGGNEQFF. DNA of the CDR3: TGTGCCAGTACCACGCGACTAGCGGGAGGCAATGAGCAGTTCTTC.

This clone was seen more than once but under ten times. This rearrangement joins TRBV29-1 to TRBJ2-7, with a tentative D call TRBD1 (6 bases). Looked up from germline, CDR1 is SQVTM and CDR2 is ANQGSEA. The CDR3 sequence is 13 residues long. With 7 bases removed from V and 7 bases from J, the gap between germline ends came to 20 bases. This CDR3 is CSAGTGKGWEQYF. The CDR3 region has the DNA TGCAGCGCCGGTACAGGGAAGGGTTGGGAGCAGTACTTC.

The CDR3: CASSQSPGQGYEQYF. CDR3 coding DNA: TGTGCCAGCAGCCAAAGCCCGGGACAGGGGTACGAGCAGTACTTC. The rearrangement uses TRBV27 and TRBJ2-7; TRBD1 aligns across 10 bases. There are 15 residues in the CDR3. Unmatched junction bases numbered 9, after V lost 6 bases and J lost 4 bases. The V gene's germline CDR1 is MNHEY and CDR2 SMNVEV (reference sequence).

This chain links TRBV5-1 with TRBJ1-3, with a weak D call TRBD1 (6 bases). The CDR3 is made up of 15 amino acids. Germline CDR1 reads SGHRS; CDR2 reads YFSETQ. With 2 bases removed from V and 4 bases from J, the gap between germline ends came to 13 bases. CDR3 protein: CASSLYQGSGNTIYF. The CDR3 nucleotides are TGCGCCAGCAGCTTATATCAGGGGTCGGGAAACACCATATATTTT.

This sequence joins TRBV19 and TRBJ1-2; D might be TRBD1 (5 bases). V lost 4 bases, J lost 2 bases, and 8 bases lay in between. The CDR3 contains 13 residues. Germline CDR1 and CDR2: LNHDA and SQIVND (reference sequence). The CDR3 reads CASSTTDNYGYTF. The CDR3 DNA reads TGTGCCAGTAGTACGACAGACAACTATGGCTACACCTTC.

DNA for the CDR3: TGTGCCAGCAGCTTGGGGGGAAAGGACGTGGGCTACACCTTC. This sequence encodes CASSLGGKDVGYTF. The chain combines TRBV7-9 with TRBJ1-2; D may be TRBD1 (5 bases). The CDR3 has 14 residues. V was shortened by 3 bases and J by 8 bases, with 16 bases between the two germline ends. CDR1 and CDR2 (germline): SEHNR, FQNEAQ (reference sequence).

This sequence joins TRBV5-6 and TRBJ1-3; 10 nucleotides line up with TRBD1. Germline lookup yields CDR1 SGHDT and CDR2 YYEEEE. Trimming at V came to 4 bases and at J to 4 bases, leaving 8 bases not matched to a gene. The CDR3 is 16 amino acids. The DNA of the CDR3 is TGTGCCAGCAGCCCTCAAACGGGACAGGGGGGAAACACCATATATTTT. It is translated as CASSPQTGQGGNTIYF.

This rearrangement joins TRBV6-1 to TRBJ1-2; D possibly corresponds to TRBD1 (5 bases). The CDR3 loop spans 14 amino acids. Between the trimmed V and J ends, which lost 3 bases and 8 bases, there was a span of 16 bases. Germline V gives CDR1 MNHNS, CDR2 SASEGT. CDR3 sequence reads: CASSDMFRQPGYTF. As DNA, the CDR3 is TGTGCCAGCAGTGATATGTTCCGACAGCCAGGCTACACCTTC.

This clone appeared a single time. The V call is TRBV9, the J call TRBJ1-4; unclear D gene. Germline V gene data show CDR1 as SGDLS and CDR2 as YYNGEE. The CDR3 is 16 amino acids. The germline V and J ends were trimmed by 4 bases and 0 bases, with 13 bases remaining between them. CDR3 loop: CASSSGSSATNEKLFF. The CDR3 bases are TGTGCCAGCAGCTCTGGCAGCTCAGCAACTAATGAAAAACTGTTTTTT.

The CDR3 DNA reads as TGTGCTAGTGGTTTTTATGGAGCACTCCGGGAAGCTTTCTTT. Its translation: CASGFYGALREAFF. The rearrangement links TRBV12-5 to TRBJ1-1; D gene uncertain. The V and J ends lost 3 bases and 8 bases respectively, with 16 bases between them. CDR3 length: 14 amino acids. CDR1 and CDR2 (germline): LGHNT, FRNRAP. Drawing the rest from reference TRBV12-5 and TRBJ1-1, the complete variable domain is DARVTQTPRHKVTEMGQEVTMRCQPILGHNTVFWYRQTMMQGLELLAYFRNRAPLDDSGMPKDRFSAEMPDATLATLKIQPSEPRDSAVYFCASGFYGALREAFFGQGTRLTVV.

V gene TRBV18 combines with J gene TRBJ2-5; no clear D. TRBJ2-7 explains the end of the DNA better; the J call may be wrong. CDR3 length equals 15 residues. CDR1 is KGHSH, CDR2 LQKENI, per germline. The CDR3 loop is CASSPRGFGGYEQYF. DNA of the CDR3: TGTGCCAGCTCACCACGAGGCTTTGGCGGCTACGAGCAGTACTTC.

This rearrangement joins TRBV5-4 to TRBJ1-6, with D hard to call. Germline CDR1 reads SGHNT; CDR2 reads YYREEE (reference sequence). The CDR3 totals 13 residues. Trimming removed 0 bases at V and 7 bases at J, with 5 bases between. The CDR3 DNA reads as TGTGCCAGCAGCTTGGAGCTAAATTCACCCCTCCACTTT. Its translation: CASSLELNSPLHF.

The gene calls are TRBV7-2 and TRBJ1-5, with D perhaps TRBD1 (5 bases). The CDR3 is 16 amino acids. The V gene lost 2 bases and the J gene lost 7 bases, with 18 bases spanning the gap. The germline CDR1 and CDR2 sequences are SGHTA and FQGNSA. The CDR3 DNA reads TGTGCCAGCAGCTTACTCGGGTCCCTCCCAGGGCAGCCCCAGCATTTT. Its protein is CASSLLGSLPGQPQHF.